Listed below are T cell receptor beta chains from one sample, sequenced in a study of shared clonotypes between healthy human individuals. Measured with immunoSEQ multiplex PCR; TCRdb has only the in-frame clones, and not every one. The sample lists about 510,000 clones; less than 96% were seen once. Sequenced material: naive CD4+ T cells sorted from blood. These receptors all come from a woman aged 25 to 39 in good health. CDR3s include the opening cysteine and the closing phenylalanine or tryptophan. D genes are given only for firm matches. Some rows have no size entry. The others give once, few or many, or a class for an expanded clone.

j_call cdr3_length v_call d_call clone_size cdr3_nt cdr3_aa
TRBJ2-7 14 TRBV2 TRBD1 few TGTGCCAGCAGCCTCCGGGACAGGGTCTACGAGCAGTACTTC CASSLRDRVYEQYF
TRBJ2-2 18 TRBV19 - - TGTGCCAGTAGCTCTGAGGGACAAGAAGTTTTGGGCACCGGGGAGCTGTTTTTT CASSSEGQEVLGTGELFF
TRBJ1-1 13 TRBV2 - - TGTGCCAGCAGGAAAGCCCCGGGCACTGAAGCTTTCTTT CASRKAPGTEAFF
TRBJ2-2 16 TRBV10-3 TRBD1 - TGTGCCATCAGTGCAGCGGGACAGGGGAACACCGGGGAGCTGTTTTTT CAISAAGQGNTGELFF
TRBJ1-4 16 TRBV7-9 TRBD1 - TGTGCCAGCAGCTTAAGGCGCGGGCAGGGGGATGAAAAACTGTTTTTT CASSLRRGQGDEKLFF
TRBJ2-1 15 TRBV5-8 - - TGTGCCAGCATCCCCTGGGGCCTACCGCACAATGAGCAGTTCTTC CASIPWGLPHNEQFF
TRBJ1-2 14 TRBV18 - - TGTGCCAGCTCACCGACTGGGACGGAGTATGGCTACACCTTC CASSPTGTEYGYTF
TRBJ2-7 15 TRBV28 - - TGTGCCAGCAGTAAGACCGGGACAAGAGCGTACGAGCAGTACTTC CASSKTGTRAYEQYF
TRBJ2-5 11 TRBV6-5 - once TGTGCCAGCAGTTACTTAGAGACCCAGTACTTC CASSYLETQYF
TRBJ2-7 12 TRBV5-1 - - TGCGCCAGCAGCTTTTCGGAGCGGGAGCAGTACTTC CASSFSEREQYF
TRBJ2-3 15 TRBV14 - - TGTGCCAGCAGCCAAGTCCCGGGGCCGGGAGATACGCAGTATTTT CASSQVPGPGDTQYF
TRBJ2-7 11 TRBV19 - - TGTGCCAGTAGTATTCATAACGAGCAGTACTTC CASSIHNEQYF
TRBJ2-2 15 TRBV28 TRBD1 - TGTGCCAGCACGTCGGCAGGGGGCAACACCGGGGAGCTGTTTTTT CASTSAGGNTGELFF
TRBJ2-5 17 TRBV14 - - TGTGCCAGCAGCCAAGAGATTTTAGGGCGAACCCAAGAGACCCAGTACTTC CASSQEILGRTQETQYF
TRBJ2-7 14 TRBV6-1 TRBD2 - TGTGCCAGCAGTGTTTCTAGCGGGATCTACGAGCAGTACTTC CASSVSSGIYEQYF
TRBJ2-7 14 TRBV7-2 TRBD2 - TGTGCCAGCAGCCGGACTAGCGGAACCTACGAGCAGTACTTC CASSRTSGTYEQYF
TRBJ2-5 17 TRBV18 TRBD2 - TGTGCCAGCTCACCACGTGATAGCGGGAACGGGGGAGAGACCCAGTACTTC CASSPRDSGNGGETQYF
TRBJ2-4 14 TRBV7-4 - - TGTGCCAGCAGCTTATGTAGCTTTAAAAACATTCAGTACTTC CASSLCSFKNIQYF
TRBJ1-2 16 TRBV5-1 TRBD1 - TGCGCCAGCAGCAAAGAAGGAGACAGGGTATACTATGGCTACACCTTC CASSKEGDRVYYGYTF
TRBJ2-7 13 TRBV28 - - TGTGCCAGCAGTTTAGACAGTACCTACGAGCAGTACTTC CASSLDSTYEQYF
TRBJ2-7 14 TRBV28 - - TGTGCCAGCAGTACCCTTGGACGGACCTACGAGCAGTACTTC CASSTLGRTYEQYF
TRBJ2-2 17 TRBV7-2 TRBD1 - TGTGCCAGCAGCCCCATGGCCGGGACAGGGGTGGCCGGGGAGCTGTTTTTT CASSPMAGTGVAGELFF
TRBJ2-5 15 TRBV11-2 TRBD1 - TGTGCCAGCAGCCCGGCAGGGGGCGGGGAGGAGACCCAGTACTTC CASSPAGGGEETQYF
TRBJ2-6 15 TRBV5-1 - - TGCGCCAGCAGCTTGTCGAGCTCTGGGGCCAACGTCCTGACTTTC CASSLSSSGANVLTF
TRBJ1-3 12 TRBV5-8 - - TGTGCCAGCAGCCCACGCAGAGGGCAGATATATTTT CASSPRRGQIYF
TRBJ2-3 16 TRBV11-1 TRBD2 - TGTGCCAGCAGCCAAGGACTAGCGCTACACACAGATACGCAGTATTTT CASSQGLALHTDTQYF
TRBJ1-2 14 TRBV6-5 - - TGTGCCAGCAGTTCCTCTGGCACAGGCTATGGCTACACCTTC CASSSSGTGYGYTF
TRBJ2-7 20 TRBV7-7 TRBD2 - TGTGCCAGCAGCTTAGGCTCCCCGACCTTAGCGGGAGTAGGCACCTACGAGCAGTACTTC CASSLGSPTLAGVGTYEQYF
TRBJ2-2 15 TRBV2 TRBD2 - TGTGCCAGCAGTATTAGCGGGATGAACACCGGGGAGCTGTTTTTT CASSISGMNTGELFF